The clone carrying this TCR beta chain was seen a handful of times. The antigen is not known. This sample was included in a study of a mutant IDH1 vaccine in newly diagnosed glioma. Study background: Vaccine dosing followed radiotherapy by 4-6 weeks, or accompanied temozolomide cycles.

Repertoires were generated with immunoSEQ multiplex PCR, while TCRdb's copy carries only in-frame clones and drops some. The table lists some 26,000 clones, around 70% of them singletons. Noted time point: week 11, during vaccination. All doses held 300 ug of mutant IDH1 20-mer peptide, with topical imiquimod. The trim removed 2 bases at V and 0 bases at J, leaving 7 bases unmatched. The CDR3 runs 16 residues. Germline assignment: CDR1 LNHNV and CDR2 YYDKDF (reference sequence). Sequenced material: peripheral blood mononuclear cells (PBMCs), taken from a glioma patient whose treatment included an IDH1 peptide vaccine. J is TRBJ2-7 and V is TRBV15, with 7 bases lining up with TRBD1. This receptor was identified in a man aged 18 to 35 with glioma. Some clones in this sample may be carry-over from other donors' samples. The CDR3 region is CATSRRDRASSYEQYF. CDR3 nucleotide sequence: TGTGCCACCAGCAGACGCGACAGGGCTAGCTCCTACGAGCAGTACTTC. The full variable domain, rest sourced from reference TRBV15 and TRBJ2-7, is DAMVIQNPRYQVTQFGKPVTLSCSQTLNHNVMYWYQQKSSQAPKLLFHYYDKDFNNEADTPDNFQSRRPNTSFCFLDIRSPGLGDTAMYLCATSRRDRASSYEQYFGPGTRLTVT.